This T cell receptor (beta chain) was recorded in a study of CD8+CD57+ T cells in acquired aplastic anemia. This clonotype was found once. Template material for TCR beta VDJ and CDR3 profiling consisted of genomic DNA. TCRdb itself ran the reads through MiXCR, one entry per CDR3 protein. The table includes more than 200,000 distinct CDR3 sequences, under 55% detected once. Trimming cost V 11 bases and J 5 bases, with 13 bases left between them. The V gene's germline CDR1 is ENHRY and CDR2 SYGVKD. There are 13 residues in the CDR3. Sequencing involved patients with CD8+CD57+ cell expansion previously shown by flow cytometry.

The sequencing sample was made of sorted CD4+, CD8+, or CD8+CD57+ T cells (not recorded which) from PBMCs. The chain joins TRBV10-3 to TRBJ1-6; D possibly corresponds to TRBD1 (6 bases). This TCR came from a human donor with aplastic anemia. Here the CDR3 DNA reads TGTGCCGTACAGGGACCCCATAATTCACCCCTCCACTTT. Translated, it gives CAVQGPHNSPLHF.